A selection of T cell receptor beta chains follows, all from one sample in a study of blood T cell repertoires in COVID-19. Method: immunoSEQ multiplex PCR; TCRdb's copy keeps in-frame clones and lacks some. The table has some 160,000 clones, roughly 91% seen once; the top ten hold around 2.1%. The specimen was peripheral blood. These receptors all stem from a man aged 50-60 years who had recovered from COVID-19. The CDR3 runs from the conserved cysteine through the conserved F or W. A D gene is named only where the DNA matches it firmly. Size is omitted from some rows. Given values are once, few, many or a class for expanded clones.

D,V,J,size,CDR3,DNA
NA,TRBV10-1,TRBJ1-2,NA,CASRRNQDKTDGYTF,TGCGCCAGCAGACGCAATCAGGACAAGACAGATGGCTACACCTTC
TRBD1,TRBV28,TRBJ1-1,NA,CASSPGGWDTEAFF,TGTGCCAGCAGTCCAGGGGGGTGGGACACTGAAGCTTTCTTT
NA,TRBV14,TRBJ2-2,NA,CASSRQTGAGELFF,TGTGCCAGCAGCCGCCAAACGGGAGCCGGGGAGCTGTTTTTT
TRBD1,TRBV4-1,TRBJ1-2,NA,CASSLLHSTGGYGYTF,TGCGCCAGCAGCCTTCTTCACTCGACAGGGGGCTACGGCTACACCTTC
NA,TRBV19,TRBJ2-7,NA,CASTIKSSGLYEQYF,TGTGCCAGTACCATAAAAAGTAGCGGTCTCTACGAGCAGTACTTC
TRBD1,TRBV19,TRBJ2-1,NA,CASSQTGASYNEQFF,TGTGCCAGTTCCCAGACAGGGGCATCCTACAATGAGCAGTTCTTC
NA,TRBV29-1,TRBJ1-4,NA,CSGYSSTNEKLFF,TGCAGCGGGTACAGTTCAACTAATGAAAAACTGTTTTTT
NA,TRBV7-9,TRBJ2-3,NA,CASSLGTSPLTDTQYF,TGTGCCAGCAGCTTAGGGACAAGCCCCCTCACAGATACGCAGTATTTT
NA,TRBV18,TRBJ1-1,NA,CASSPEGMNTEAFF,TGTGCCAGCTCACCAGAGGGTATGAACACTGAAGCTTTCTTT
TRBD2,TRBV19,TRBJ2-5,NA,CASSNSGAYQETQYF,TGTGCCAGTAGTAACAGCGGGGCGTACCAAGAGACCCAGTACTTC
NA,TRBV11-1,TRBJ2-7,NA,CASSAGTGYEQYF,TGTGCCAGCAGCGCCGGGACTGGCTACGAGCAGTACTTC
TRBD2,TRBV7-2,TRBJ2-3,NA,CASSLGTSGVFSTDTQYF,TGTGCCAGCAGCTTAGGGACTAGCGGGGTATTTAGCACAGATACGCAGTATTTT
NA,TRBV2,TRBJ1-1,NA,CASMPGLNTEAFF,TGTGCCAGCATGCCAGGGTTAAACACTGAAGCTTTCTTT
NA,TRBV15,TRBJ1-6,NA,CATSSFGRGSYNSPLHF,TGTGCCACCAGCAGCTTTGGGAGAGGTAGCTATAATTCACCCCTCCACTTT
TRBD1,TRBV7-9,TRBJ2-7,NA,CASSSDRGGDEQYF,TGTGCCAGCAGCTCCGACAGGGGGGGGGACGAGCAGTACTTC
NA,TRBV5-1,TRBJ1-4,NA,CASSARTTNEQLFF,TGCGCCAGCAGCGCGCGGACAACTAATGAACAACTGTTTTTT
NA,TRBV11-2,TRBJ2-7,NA,CASSAPGQGPLFYEQYF,TGTGCCAGCAGCGCCCCGGGGCAGGGGCCCCTTTTTTACGAGCAGTACTTC
TRBD2,TRBV3-1/TRBV3-2,TRBJ2-3,NA,CASSRNSGGDTDTQYF,TGTGCCAGCAGCCGAAATAGCGGGGGGGACACAGATACGCAGTATTTT
TRBD2,TRBV7-2,TRBJ2-7,NA,CASSPAGVRNEQYF,TGTGCCAGCAGCCCAGCGGGGGTTCGGAACGAGCAGTACTTC
NA,TRBV4-1,TRBJ2-7,NA,CASSPPGRTYEQYF,TGCGCCAGCAGCCCCCCTGGCAGGACCTACGAGCAGTACTTC
NA,TRBV5-1,TRBJ1-1,NA,CASSLEMNTEAFF,TGCGCCAGCAGCTTAGAGATGAACACTGAAGCTTTCTTT
TRBD2,TRBV6-2/TRBV6-3,TRBJ2-1,NA,CASSYGLAGAYNEQFF,TGTGCCAGCAGTTACGGGCTAGCGGGGGCCTACAATGAGCAGTTCTTC
NA,TRBV3-1/TRBV3-2,TRBJ1-1,NA,CASSQQRVNTEAFF,TGTGCCAGCAGCCAACAGCGGGTGAACACTGAAGCTTTCTTT
NA,TRBV6-6,TRBJ1-6,NA,CASSYSDSRKTLHF,TGTGCCAGCAGTTACTCGGACAGTCGAAAGACCCTCCACTTT
NA,TRBV19,TRBJ1-4,NA,CASSIARGRDNEKLFF,TGTGCCAGTAGTATAGCAAGGGGGAGAGATAATGAAAAACTGTTTTTT
NA,TRBV10-2,TRBJ2-7,NA,CASSGTASYEQYF,TGCGCCAGCAGTGGGACAGCCTCCTACGAGCAGTACTTC
NA,TRBV6-2/TRBV6-3,TRBJ1-5,NA,CASSYSTNQPQHF,TGTGCCAGCAGTTACTCGACAAATCAGCCCCAGCATTTT
TRBD1,TRBV25-1,TRBJ1-5,NA,CASSGQGESQPQHF,TGTGCCAGCAGTGGACAGGGGGAAAGTCAGCCCCAGCATTTT
TRBD1,TRBV5-4,TRBJ2-7,NA,CASSLEGTGTYEQYF,TGTGCCAGCAGCTTGGAAGGGACAGGGACCTACGAGCAGTACTTC
NA,TRBV7-6,TRBJ1-6,NA,CASSLGGDGNSPLHF,TGTGCCAGCAGCTTAGGGGGGGACGGGAATTCACCCCTCCACTTT
NA,TRBV6-2/TRBV6-3,TRBJ2-1,NA,CASSFVSGYNEQFF,TGTGCCAGCAGTTTCGTTAGCGGATACAATGAGCAGTTCTTC
TRBD1,TRBV7-2,TRBJ2-7,NA,CASRQGISYEQYF,TGTGCCAGCCGACAGGGAATCTCCTACGAGCAGTACTTC
NA,TRBV9,TRBJ2-7,once,CASSVDWDSSYEQYF,TGTGCCAGCAGCGTCGACTGGGACTCCTCCTACGAGCAGTACTTC
TRBD1,TRBV4-3,TRBJ2-2,NA,CASSRHRGANTGELFF,TGCGCCAGCAGCCGCCACAGGGGGGCGAACACCGGGGAGCTGTTTTTT
TRBD1,TRBV6-2/TRBV6-3,TRBJ1-1,NA,CASSSLHRDSRIYREAFF,TGTGCCAGCAGTTCCCTTCACCGGGACAGTCGAATTTATAGGGAAGCTTTCTTT
TRBD2,TRBV9,TRBJ2-2,NA,CASSVGLAGLAGELFF,TGTGCCAGCAGCGTGGGACTAGCGGGATTAGCCGGGGAGCTGTTTTTT
NA,TRBV29-1,TRBJ1-1,NA,CSVWDTGSTEAFF,TGCAGCGTGTGGGATACAGGGAGCACTGAAGCTTTCTTT
NA,TRBV28,TRBJ1-2,NA,CASSSQGVYGYTF,TGTGCCAGCTCGTCTCAGGGTGTCTATGGCTACACCTTC
TRBD1,TRBV10-3,TRBJ1-1,NA,CATTGGTANTEAFF,TGTGCCACCACGGGGGGGACAGCCAACACTGAAGCTTTCTTT
TRBD1,TRBV2,TRBJ1-2,NA,CASEEGQGHGYTF,TGTGCCAGCGAGGAGGGACAGGGCCATGGCTACACCTTC
NA,TRBV11-2,TRBJ2-7,NA,CASSPTASREQYF,TGTGCCAGCAGCCCGACAGCTTCCCGCGAGCAGTACTTC
TRBD1,TRBV9,TRBJ2-1,NA,CASSVRAGGEQFF,TGTGCCAGCAGCGTGAGGGCAGGGGGAGAGCAGTTCTTC
TRBD1,TRBV18,TRBJ1-2,NA,CASSQDRANSRGYTF,TGTGCCAGCTCACAGGACAGGGCCAATTCGAGGGGCTACACCTTC
NA,TRBV19,TRBJ1-4,NA,CARPNRPTNEKLFF,TGTGCCAGACCAAACAGGCCAACTAATGAAAAACTGTTTTTT
TRBD1,TRBV6-2/TRBV6-3,TRBJ2-1,NA,CASSYGQGSAEQFF,TGTGCCAGCAGTTACGGACAGGGATCCGCTGAGCAGTTCTTC
NA,TRBV29-1,TRBJ2-1,once,CSASGGRNEQFF,TGCAGCGCTTCGGGGGGCAGAAATGAGCAGTTCTTC
TRBD2,TRBV29-1,TRBJ2-7,NA,CSVGLAGSRSEQYF,TGCAGCGTGGGACTAGCGGGAAGTCGTTCCGAGCAGTACTTC
NA,TRBV24-1,TRBJ2-1,NA,CATSEGGLNEQFF,TGTGCCACCAGTGAGGGGGGGCTCAATGAGCAGTTCTTC
NA,TRBV6-5,TRBJ2-7,NA,CASSYSRGYEQYF,TGTGCCAGCAGTTACTCTAGGGGATACGAGCAGTACTTC
TRBD2,TRBV5-1,TRBJ2-1,NA,CASSLSGTTNSYNEQFF,TGCGCCAGCAGCTTGTCAGGGACTACGAACTCCTACAATGAGCAGTTCTTC